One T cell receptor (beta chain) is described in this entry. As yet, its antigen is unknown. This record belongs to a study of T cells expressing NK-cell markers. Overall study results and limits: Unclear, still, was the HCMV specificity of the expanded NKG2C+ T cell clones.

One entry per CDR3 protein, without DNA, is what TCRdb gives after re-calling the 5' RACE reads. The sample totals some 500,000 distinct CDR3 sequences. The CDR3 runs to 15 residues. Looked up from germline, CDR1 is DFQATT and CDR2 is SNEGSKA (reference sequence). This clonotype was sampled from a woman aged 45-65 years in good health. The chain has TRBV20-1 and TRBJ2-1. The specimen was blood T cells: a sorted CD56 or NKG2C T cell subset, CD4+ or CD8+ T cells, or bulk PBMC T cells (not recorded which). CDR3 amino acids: CSARPVADSYNEQFF.